This TCR beta chain derives from a study of control samples from healthy donors and cancer patients. Only in-frame clones appear in the TCRdb table, and some are missing; sequencing was by immunoSEQ multiplex PCR. The data contain approximately 100,000 clones, around nine tenths of them singletons. This CDR3 has 14 residues. CDR1 is SEHNR and CDR2 is FQNEAQ in the germline V gene (reference sequence). J gave up 3 bases and V 1 base, and 2 bases lay outside the gene matches. V gene TRBV7-9 combines with J gene TRBJ2-7; 8 bases agree with TRBD1. The clonotype was recovered from a young man in good health. The sequenced material came from blood. Written as DNA, the CDR3 is TGTGCCAGCAGCTTAGAACAGGGGGACTACGAGCAGTACTTC. Protein product: CASSLEQGDYEQYF.